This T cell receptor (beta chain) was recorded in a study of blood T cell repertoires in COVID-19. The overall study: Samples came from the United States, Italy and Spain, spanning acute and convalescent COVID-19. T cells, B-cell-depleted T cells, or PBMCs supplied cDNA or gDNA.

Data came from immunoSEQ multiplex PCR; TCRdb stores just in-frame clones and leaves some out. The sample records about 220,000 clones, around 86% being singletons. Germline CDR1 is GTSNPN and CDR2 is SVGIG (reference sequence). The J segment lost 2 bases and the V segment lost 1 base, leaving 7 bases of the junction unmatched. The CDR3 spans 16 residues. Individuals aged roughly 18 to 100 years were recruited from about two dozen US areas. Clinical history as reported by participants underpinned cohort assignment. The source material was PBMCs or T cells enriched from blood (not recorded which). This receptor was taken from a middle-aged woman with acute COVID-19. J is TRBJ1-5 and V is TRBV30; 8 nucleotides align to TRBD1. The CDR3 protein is CAWSAEPGQGNQPQHF. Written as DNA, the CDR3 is TGTGCCTGGAGTGCGGAACCGGGACAGGGCAATCAGCCCCAGCATTTT.